The 27 T cell receptor beta chains below were found in one sample sequenced in a study of technical replicates of blood from a handful of donors. Clones were sequenced by immunoSEQ multiplex PCR, and TCRdb holds only the in-frame ones, with some missing. The sample holds around 100,000 clones, over 85% seen once. The sequencing input was T cells isolated from PBMCs. The receptors originated from a human donor in good health.

This chain uses TRBV4-1 with TRBJ1-5; D ambiguous. In germline, CDR1 is MGHRA, CDR2 YSYEKL. V dropped 0 bases and J dropped 5 bases, with 14 bases sitting between them. This CDR3 has 16 residues. CDR3 nucleotide sequence: TGCGCCAGCAGCCAAGATTGGAGTGGTGACTATCAGCCCCAGCATTTT. The encoded protein is CASSQDWSGDYQPQHF.

V gene TRBV2 combines with J gene TRBJ2-7; 7 positions match TRBD2. V trimming: 6 bases; J trimming: 1 base; junction bases outside the gene matches: 9. The CDR3 loop spans 15 amino acids. The germline CDR1 and CDR2 sequences are SNHLY and FYNNEI. The CDR3 nucleotides read TGTGCCAGCAGGAGATATAGCGGGCTATCCTACGAGCAGTACTTC. It encodes CASRRYSGLSYEQYF.

The J gene is TRBJ2-7, the V gene TRBV6-6; TRBD1 matches at 11 bases. This CDR3 has 14 amino acids. V dropped 7 bases and J dropped 6; count of bases not matched to a gene: 8. CDR1 and CDR2 from the germline V gene are MNHNY and SVGAGI (reference sequence). This CDR3 is CASTQGQGAGEQYF. The CDR3 DNA follows: TGTGCCAGCACCCAAGGACAGGGGGCCGGCGAGCAGTACTTC.

This chain connects TRBV4-1 to TRBJ1-4, with unresolved D. CDR1 MGHRA and CDR2 YSYEKL come from the germline V gene. Trimming removed 1 base at V and 5 bases at J, with 11 bases between. CDR3 size: 15 residues. In DNA, the CDR3 is TGCGCCAGCAGCCAAGTCCGGCAGGCCAATGAAAAACTGTTTTTT. As protein: CASSQVRQANEKLFF.

J is TRBJ2-1 and V is TRBV5-1, with 9 bases matching TRBD2. Germline CDR1 SGHRS, CDR2 YFSETQ. The CDR3 totals 14 residues. Trimming took 3 bases from V and 10 from J; bases not matched to a gene: 8. CDR3 DNA: TGCGCCAGCAGCTCAGAGTTAGCGGGGGAGGAGCAGTTCTTC. Translated, it gives CASSSELAGEEQFF.

Here the CDR3 reads CASSGSGGTDTQYF. Written as DNA, the CDR3 is TGCGCCAGCAGCGGGAGTGGGGGCACAGATACGCAGTATTTT. V is TRBV5-1 and J is TRBJ2-3; possible D gene TRBD2, 5 bases. Trimming took off 4 bases at V and 1 base at J, with 10 bases between the two ends. There are 14 residues in the CDR3. Germline V gene data show CDR1 as SGHRS and CDR2 as YFSETQ.

V usage is TRBV29-1 and J usage is TRBJ2-2; D is undetermined. The CDR3 loop spans 14 amino acids. Per germline, CDR1 SQVTM and CDR2 ANQGSEA. Trimming took off 7 bases at V and 2 bases at J, with 14 bases between the two ends. The CDR3 region has the DNA TGCAGCGCGTGCAAGACATCTAACACCGGGGAGCTGTTTTTT. This codes for CSACKTSNTGELFF.

This chain joins TRBV27 and TRBJ2-7, with a weak D call TRBD2 (6 bases). The CDR3 is 14 residues long. Germline V CDR1 and CDR2: MNHEY, SMNVEV (reference sequence). The V end was cut by 6 bases, the J end by 3 bases, with 15 bases between. The CDR3 loop is CASSPNAGFYEQYF. The CDR3 DNA is TGTGCCAGCAGCCCCAATGCGGGGTTCTACGAGCAGTACTTC.

The V and J genes are TRBV5-6 and TRBJ2-1, with D perhaps TRBD2 (5 bases). V gave up 2 bases and J gave up 10 bases, with 13 bases separating them. CDR1 is SGHDT and CDR2 is YYEEEE in the germline V gene. This CDR3 region has 13 residues. The CDR3, as DNA: TGTGCCAGCAGCTTCCGGACGGAGGCGGAGCAGTTCTTC. Protein sequence: CASSFRTEAEQFF.

This clone was observed a handful of times. The chain has TRBV28 and TRBJ1-2; TRBD1 aligns across 8 bases. The CDR3 extends over 16 amino acids. V gave up 4 bases and J gave up 0 bases; unmatched junction bases: 7. Per the germline V gene, CDR1 is MDHEN and CDR2 is SYDVKM. The CDR3 coding sequence is TGTGCCAGCAGTTGGGGACAGGCTGAAGCTAACTATGGCTACACCTTC. Amino acid sequence: CASSWGQAEANYGYTF.

The chain has TRBV9 and TRBJ2-7; 8 bases map to TRBD2. V dropped 3 bases and J dropped 2; count of bases not matched to a gene: 4. Germline assignment: CDR1 SGDLS and CDR2 YYNGEE. The CDR3 has 14 residues. Here the CDR3 reads CASSGSGSPYEQYF. CDR3 nucleotides: TGTGCCAGCAGCGGAAGCGGGAGCCCCTACGAGCAGTACTTC.

Only one count was recorded for this clone. V usage is TRBV30 and J usage is TRBJ2-1, with 9 bases lining up with TRBD2. The CDR3 covers 16 residues. J gave up 5 bases and V 4 bases, and 12 bases lay outside the gene matches. The V gene's germline CDR1 is GTSNPN and CDR2 SVGIG (reference sequence). The chain's CDR3 is CAWTSGIPTDHNEQFF. CDR3 bases: TGTGCCTGGACTAGCGGGATCCCTACCGACCACAATGAGCAGTTCTTC.

The chain couples TRBV30 to TRBJ2-7; TRBD2 matches 9 bases. The CDR3 runs to 14 residues. V lost 4 bases and J lost 2; bases outside the gene matches: 6. Germline lookup yields CDR1 GTSNPN and CDR2 SVGIG (reference sequence). CDR3 amino acids: CAWIPLAGPYEQYF. CDR3 nucleotides: TGTGCCTGGATTCCCCTAGCGGGACCCTACGAGCAGTACTTC.

The chain couples TRBV7-2 to TRBJ2-4; 11 positions agree with TRBD1. The CDR3 has 18 residues. V was pared by 5 bases and J by 3 bases, with 12 bases of the junction left unmatched. Germline assignment: CDR1 SGHTA and CDR2 FQGNSA. The CDR3 bases are TGTGCCAGCAGCGCTCCGGGACAGGGGGTATCGGACAAAAACATTCAGTACTTC. Translation gives CASSAPGQGVSDKNIQYF.

The V call is TRBV10-3, the J call TRBJ1-4; no clear D. V gave up 0 bases and J gave up 5 bases, with 10 bases separating them. The CDR3 totals 15 residues. The germline V gene has CDR1 ENHRY and CDR2 SYGVKD. In DNA, the CDR3 is TGTGCCATCAGTGAGTCGGTGCGGTTAAATGAAAAACTGTTTTTT. Protein sequence: CAISESVRLNEKLFF.

The chain couples TRBV13 to TRBJ1-3; TRBD1 agrees at 9 bases. CDR3 length: 17 residues. Trimming cost V 6 bases and J 0 bases; bases outside gene matches: 9. The germline V gene encodes CDR1 PRHDT and CDR2 FYEKMQ (reference sequence). This chain's CDR3 is CASSFAGQGSSGNTIYF. The CDR3 DNA sequence: TGTGCCAGCAGTTTTGCCGGACAGGGGAGCTCTGGAAACACCATATATTTT.

The chain couples TRBV5-4 to TRBJ1-1; TRBD1 matches at 7 bases. CDR1 and CDR2 from the germline V gene are SGHNT and YYREEE (reference sequence). The CDR3 is made up of 15 amino acids. With 0 bases clipped from V and 3 bases from J, the junction kept 5 bases outside the gene matches. CDR3 region: CASSLDRGIYTEAFF. The CDR3 DNA is TGTGCCAGCAGCTTGGACAGGGGAATTTACACTGAAGCTTTCTTT.

Only one count was recorded for this clone. The chain combines TRBV25-1 with TRBJ2-2, with TRBD2 as a possible D gene (6 bases). The CDR3 loop spans 14 amino acids. Germline loops: CDR1 MGHDK, CDR2 SYGVNS. V gave up 2 bases and J gave up 6 bases, with 10 bases separating them. The CDR3 reads CASSEGVAAGELFF. In DNA form, the CDR3 reads TGTGCCAGCAGTGAAGGCGTAGCGGCCGGGGAGCTGTTTTTT. The whole variable domain, remainder taken from reference TRBV25-1 and TRBJ2-2, is EADIYQTPRYLVIGTGKKITLECSQTMGHDKMYWYQQDPGMELHLIHYSYGVNSTEKGDLSSESTVSRIRTEHFPLTLESARPSHTSQYLCASSEGVAAGELFFGEGSRLTVL.

The count of this clone is one. The J gene is TRBJ1-1, the V gene TRBV6-5; D is uncertain. The CDR3 is 11 residues long. Germline assignment: CDR1 MNHEY and CDR2 SVGAGI. The V and J ends lost 8 bases and 1 base respectively, with 5 bases between them. Written as DNA, the CDR3 is TGTGCCAGCTCTTGGAACACTGAAGCTTTCTTT. The encoded protein is CASSWNTEAFF.

The V call is TRBV7-2, the J call TRBJ2-3, with D perhaps TRBD2 (5 bases). This CDR3 spans 12 amino acids. Trimming took 0 bases from V and 9 from J, leaving 7 bases between them. Germline lookup yields CDR1 SGHTA and CDR2 FQGNSA. This CDR3 reads CASSLARLTQYF. DNA for the CDR3: TGTGCCAGCAGCTTAGCGCGACTAACGCAGTATTTT.

The chain joins TRBV19 to TRBJ2-7, with TRBD1 matching over 7 bases. CDR1 is LNHDA and CDR2 is SQIVND in the germline V gene (reference sequence). This CDR3 is built from 13 residues. With V trimmed by 5 bases and J by 2 bases, 3 bases remained unmatched. CDR3 residues: CASSLQGAYEQYF. Written as DNA, the CDR3 is TGTGCCAGTAGTCTCCAGGGGGCCTACGAGCAGTACTTC.

The chain couples TRBV7-2 to TRBJ2-3; weak D call: TRBD2 (6 bases). Germline V lookup: CDR1 SGHTA, CDR2 FQGNSA. V shed 5 bases and J shed 1 base, with 19 bases lying between them. This CDR3 has 17 residues. CDR3 protein: CASSRTQSPGGTDTQYF. In DNA, the CDR3 is TGTGCCAGCAGCCGAACCCAAAGTCCGGGAGGCACAGATACGCAGTATTTT.

This clone has a single count. The chain carries TRBV9 and TRBJ2-7, with D possibly being TRBD2 (5 bases). The CDR3 covers 16 residues. The ends were cut back, 0 bases at V and 2 bases at J, with 15 bases in the middle. CDR1 is SGDLS, CDR2 YYNGEE, per germline. CDR3 sequence reads: CASSVDGGSGTYEQYF. The CDR3 DNA reads TGTGCCAGCAGCGTAGACGGCGGGTCGGGCACCTACGAGCAGTACTTC. The complete variable domain, with remaining parts taken from reference TRBV9 and TRBJ2-7, reads DSGVTQTPKHLITATGQRVTLRCSPRSGDLSVYWYQQSLDQGLQFLIQYYNGEERAKGNILERFSAQQFPDLHSELNLSSLELGDSALYFCASSVDGGSGTYEQYFGPGTRLTVT.

The chain couples TRBV9 to TRBJ1-5; D is perhaps TRBD1 (5 bases). Germline V gene lookup returns CDR1 SGDLS and CDR2 YYNGEE. The CDR3 sequence is 15 residues long. The V and J ends lost 3 bases and 3 bases respectively, with 13 bases between them. For the CDR3, the DNA is TGTGCCAGCAGCGATTCGGGGGGGAACAATCAGCCCCAGCATTTT. The encoded protein is CASSDSGGNNQPQHF.

This sequence joins TRBV6-1 and TRBJ1-5, with a tentative D call TRBD1 (5 bases). V was pared by 8 bases and J by 5 bases, with 13 bases between. Germline V gene lookup returns CDR1 MNHNS and CDR2 SASEGT. This CDR3 region has 13 residues. The CDR3 DNA reads TGTGCCAGCGGCAGGGAAGGGTATCAGCCCCAGCATTTT. This sequence encodes CASGREGYQPQHF.

V is TRBV7-2 and J is TRBJ2-7, with D tentatively TRBD2 (6 bases). The CDR3 is 12 residues long. With 6 bases removed from V and 3 bases from J, the gap between germline ends came to 9 bases. Per the germline V gene, CDR1 is SGHTA and CDR2 is FQGNSA. In DNA, the CDR3 is TGTGCCAGCAGGGGGCGGGACTACGAGCAGTACTTC. Residues: CASRGRDYEQYF. Full variable domain (outside the CDR3, taken from reference TRBV7-2 and TRBJ2-7): GAGVSQSPSNKVTEKGKDVELRCDPISGHTALYWYRQSLGQGLEFLIYFQGNSAPDKSGLPSDRFSAERTGGSVSTLTIQRTQQEDSAVYLCASRGRDYEQYFGPGTRLTVT.

V usage is TRBV10-3 and J usage is TRBJ2-3; no clear D. The CDR3 is 12 amino acids. The V gene's germline CDR1 is ENHRY and CDR2 SYGVKD. The DNA of the CDR3 is TGTGCTACACAGTTAAGCACAGATACGCAGTATTTT. It specifies CATQLSTDTQYF.